This TCR beta chain is from a study of shared T cell receptors in the human thymus. The CDR3 sequence is 11 residues long. Trimming pared 4 bases from V and 3 bases from J, leaving 3 bases between. The germline V gene encodes CDR1 MDHEN and CDR2 SYDVKM. Profiled with immunoSEQ multiplex PCR; TCRdb holds only in-frame clones, not every one. The data hold about 380,000 clones, with roughly 94% observed a single time. This receptor was taken from a human donor. The sample consisted of thymocytes. The chain employs TRBV28 and TRBJ1-2; no firm D call. CDR3 sequence: CASSSDYGYTF. For the CDR3, the DNA is TGTGCCAGCAGTTCCGACTATGGCTACACCTTC.